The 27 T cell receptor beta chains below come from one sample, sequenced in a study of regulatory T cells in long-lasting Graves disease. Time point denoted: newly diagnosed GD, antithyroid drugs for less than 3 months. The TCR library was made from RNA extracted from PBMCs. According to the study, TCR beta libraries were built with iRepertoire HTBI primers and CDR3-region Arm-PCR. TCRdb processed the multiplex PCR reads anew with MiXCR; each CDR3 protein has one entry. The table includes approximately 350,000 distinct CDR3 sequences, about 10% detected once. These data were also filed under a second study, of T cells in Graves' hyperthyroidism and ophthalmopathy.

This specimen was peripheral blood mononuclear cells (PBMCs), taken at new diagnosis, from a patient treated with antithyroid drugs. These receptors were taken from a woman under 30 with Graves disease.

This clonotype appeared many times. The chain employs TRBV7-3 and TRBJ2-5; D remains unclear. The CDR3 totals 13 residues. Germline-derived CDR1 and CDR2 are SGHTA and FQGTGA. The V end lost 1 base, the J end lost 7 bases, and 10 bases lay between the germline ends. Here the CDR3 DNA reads TGTGCCAGCAGCTTAATGAGTAAAGCGACCCAGTACTTC. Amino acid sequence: CASSLMSKATQYF. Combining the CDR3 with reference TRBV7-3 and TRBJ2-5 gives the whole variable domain GAGVSQTPSNKVTEKGKYVELRCDPISGHTALYWYRQSLGQGPEFLIYFQGTGAADDSGLPNDRFFAVRPEGSVSTLKIQRTERGDSAVYLCASSLMSKATQYFGPGTRLLVL.

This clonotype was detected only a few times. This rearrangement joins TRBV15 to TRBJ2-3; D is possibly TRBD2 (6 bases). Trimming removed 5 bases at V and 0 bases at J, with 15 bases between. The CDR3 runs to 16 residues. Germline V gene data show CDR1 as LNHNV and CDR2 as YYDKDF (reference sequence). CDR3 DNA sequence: TGTGCCACCAGCCAGCGGTCGGGGGTGAGCACAGATACGCAGTATTTT. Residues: CATSQRSGVSTDTQYF.

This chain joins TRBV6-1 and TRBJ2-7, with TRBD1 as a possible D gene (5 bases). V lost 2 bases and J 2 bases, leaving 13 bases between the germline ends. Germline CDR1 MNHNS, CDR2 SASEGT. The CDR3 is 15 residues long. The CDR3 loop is CASSESGRAPYEQYF. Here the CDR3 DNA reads TGTGCCAGCAGTGAATCGGGCAGGGCACCCTACGAGCAGTACTTC.

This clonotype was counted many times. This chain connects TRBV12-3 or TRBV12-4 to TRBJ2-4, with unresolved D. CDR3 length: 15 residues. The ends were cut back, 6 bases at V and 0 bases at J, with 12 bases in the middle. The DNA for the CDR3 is TGTGCCAGCAGCTTGACCGGTCTAGCCAAAAACATTCAGTACTTC. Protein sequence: CASSLTGLAKNIQYF.

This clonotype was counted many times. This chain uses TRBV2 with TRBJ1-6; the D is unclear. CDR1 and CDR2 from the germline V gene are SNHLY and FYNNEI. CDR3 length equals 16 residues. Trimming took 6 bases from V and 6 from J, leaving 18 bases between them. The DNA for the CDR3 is TGTGCCAGCAGCCCGGACCTTGGACGTTCTAATTCACCCCTCCACTTT. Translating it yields CASSPDLGRSNSPLHF.

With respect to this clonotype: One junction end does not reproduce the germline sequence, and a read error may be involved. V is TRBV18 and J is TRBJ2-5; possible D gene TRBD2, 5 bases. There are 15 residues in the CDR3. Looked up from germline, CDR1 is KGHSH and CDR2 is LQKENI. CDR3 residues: CASSPRHDPGETQYF. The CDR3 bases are TGTGCCAGCTCTCCACGTCACGACCCGGGGGAGACCCAGTACTTC.

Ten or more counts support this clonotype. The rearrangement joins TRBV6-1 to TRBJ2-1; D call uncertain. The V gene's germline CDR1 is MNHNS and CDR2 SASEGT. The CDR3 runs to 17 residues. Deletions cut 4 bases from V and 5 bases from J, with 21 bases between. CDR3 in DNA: TGTGCCAGCAGTGGATTAAGCTGGGGTCTCGACCACAATGAGCAGTTCTTC. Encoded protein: CASSGLSWGLDHNEQFF.

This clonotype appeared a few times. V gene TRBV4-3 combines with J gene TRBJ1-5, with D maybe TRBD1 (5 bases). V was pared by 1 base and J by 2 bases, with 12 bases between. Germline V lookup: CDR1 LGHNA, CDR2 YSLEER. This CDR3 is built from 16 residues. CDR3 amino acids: CASSQGFRGGNQPQHF. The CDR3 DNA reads TGCGCCAGCAGCCAAGGATTTAGGGGCGGCAATCAGCCCCAGCATTTT.

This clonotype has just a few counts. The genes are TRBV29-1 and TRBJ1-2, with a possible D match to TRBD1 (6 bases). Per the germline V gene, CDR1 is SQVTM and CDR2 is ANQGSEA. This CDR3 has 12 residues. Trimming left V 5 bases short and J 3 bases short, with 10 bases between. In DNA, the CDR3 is TGCAGCGTTCCTAGGACAGACTATGGCTACACCTTC. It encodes CSVPRTDYGYTF.

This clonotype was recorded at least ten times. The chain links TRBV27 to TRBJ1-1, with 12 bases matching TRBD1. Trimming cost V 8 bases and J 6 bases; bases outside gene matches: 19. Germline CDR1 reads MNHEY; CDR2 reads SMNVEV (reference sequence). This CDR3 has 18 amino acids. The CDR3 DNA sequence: TGTGCCAGCGGCAGAAGTCCGGGACAGGGGGCAAGGGGCCCTGAAGCTTTCTTT. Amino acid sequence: CASGRSPGQGARGPEAFF.

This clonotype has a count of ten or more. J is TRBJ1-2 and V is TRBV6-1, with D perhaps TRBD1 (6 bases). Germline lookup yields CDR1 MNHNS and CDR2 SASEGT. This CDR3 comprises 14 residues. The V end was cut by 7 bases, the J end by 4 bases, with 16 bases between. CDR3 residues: CASTETGLVYGYTF. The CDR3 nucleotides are TGTGCCAGCACCGAAACAGGGCTTGTCTATGGCTACACCTTC.

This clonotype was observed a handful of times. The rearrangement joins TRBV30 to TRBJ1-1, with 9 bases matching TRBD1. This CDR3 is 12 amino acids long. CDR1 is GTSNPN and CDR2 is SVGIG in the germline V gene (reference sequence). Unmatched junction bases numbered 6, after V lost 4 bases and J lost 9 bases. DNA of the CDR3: TGTGCCTGGACGATGGACAGGGGACAAGCTTTCTTT. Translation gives CAWTMDRGQAFF.

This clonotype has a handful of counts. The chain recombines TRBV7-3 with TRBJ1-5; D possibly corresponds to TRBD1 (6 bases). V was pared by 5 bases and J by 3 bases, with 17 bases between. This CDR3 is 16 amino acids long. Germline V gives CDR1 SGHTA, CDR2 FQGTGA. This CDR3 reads CASSHPQGQSNQPQHF. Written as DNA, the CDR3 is TGTGCCAGCAGCCATCCCCAAGGACAGTCCAATCAGCCCCAGCATTTT.

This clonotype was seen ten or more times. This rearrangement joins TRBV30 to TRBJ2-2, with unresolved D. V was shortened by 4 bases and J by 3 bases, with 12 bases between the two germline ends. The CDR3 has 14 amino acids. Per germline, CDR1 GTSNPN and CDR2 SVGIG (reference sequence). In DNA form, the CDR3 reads TGTGCCTGGACCTATTGGCTATACACCGGGGAGCTGTTTTTT. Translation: CAWTYWLYTGELFF.

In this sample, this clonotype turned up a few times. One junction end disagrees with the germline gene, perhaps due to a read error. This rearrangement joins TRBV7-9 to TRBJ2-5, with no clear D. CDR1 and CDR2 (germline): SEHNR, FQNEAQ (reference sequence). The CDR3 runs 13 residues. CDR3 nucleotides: TGTGCCAGCAGCTACGACCGCTACCCTTCAGTTCCTTTC. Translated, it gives CASSYDRYPSVPF.

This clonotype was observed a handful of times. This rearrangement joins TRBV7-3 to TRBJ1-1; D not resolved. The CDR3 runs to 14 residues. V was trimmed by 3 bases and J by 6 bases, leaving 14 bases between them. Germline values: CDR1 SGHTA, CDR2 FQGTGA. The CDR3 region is CASSFGPHPAEAFF. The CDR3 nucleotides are TGTGCCAGCAGCTTTGGTCCCCATCCCGCTGAAGCTTTCTTT.

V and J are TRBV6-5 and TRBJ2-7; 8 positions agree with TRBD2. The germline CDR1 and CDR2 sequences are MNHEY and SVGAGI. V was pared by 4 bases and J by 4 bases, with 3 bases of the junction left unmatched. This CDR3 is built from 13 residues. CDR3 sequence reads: CASSFGLAYEQYF. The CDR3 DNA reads TGTGCCAGCAGTTTTGGACTAGCATACGAGCAGTACTTC.

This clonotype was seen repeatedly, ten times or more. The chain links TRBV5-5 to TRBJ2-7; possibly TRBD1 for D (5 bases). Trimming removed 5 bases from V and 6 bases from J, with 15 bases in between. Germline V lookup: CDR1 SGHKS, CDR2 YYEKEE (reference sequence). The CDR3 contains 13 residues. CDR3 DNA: TGTGCCAGCAGGTTGACAGTACCGGGCGAGCAGTACGTC. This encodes CASRLTVPGEQYV.

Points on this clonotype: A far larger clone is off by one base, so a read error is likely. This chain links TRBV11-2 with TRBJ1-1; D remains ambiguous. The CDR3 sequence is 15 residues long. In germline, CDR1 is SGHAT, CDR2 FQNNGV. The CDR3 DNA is TGCGCCAGCAGCCGAGTTGGCCTTATGAACACTGAAGCTTTCTTT. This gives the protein CASSRVGLMNTEAFF. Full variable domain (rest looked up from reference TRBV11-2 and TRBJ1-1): EAGVAQSPRYKIIEKRQSVAFWCNPISGHATLYWYQQILGQGPKLLIQFQNNGVVDDSQLPKDRFSAERLKGVDSTLKIQPAKLEDSAVYLCASSRVGLMNTEAFFGQGTRLTVV.

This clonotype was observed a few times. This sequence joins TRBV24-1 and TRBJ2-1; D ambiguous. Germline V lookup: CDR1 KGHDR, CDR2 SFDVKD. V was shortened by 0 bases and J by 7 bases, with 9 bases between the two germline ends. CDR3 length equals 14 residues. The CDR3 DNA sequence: TGTGCCACCAGTGATTTGCCGACTGGGAATGAGCAGTTCTTC. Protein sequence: CATSDLPTGNEQFF.

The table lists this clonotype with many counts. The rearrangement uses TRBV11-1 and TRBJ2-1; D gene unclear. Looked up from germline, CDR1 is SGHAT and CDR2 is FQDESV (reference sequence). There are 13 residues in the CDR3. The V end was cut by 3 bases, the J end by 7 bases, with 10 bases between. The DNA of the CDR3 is TGTGCCAGCAGCTTTAAGACAAATAATGAGCAGTTCTTC. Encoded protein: CASSFKTNNEQFF.

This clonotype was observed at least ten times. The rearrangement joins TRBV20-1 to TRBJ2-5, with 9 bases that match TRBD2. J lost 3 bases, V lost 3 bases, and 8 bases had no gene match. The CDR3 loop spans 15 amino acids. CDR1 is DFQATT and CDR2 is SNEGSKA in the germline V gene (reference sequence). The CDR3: CSASVAGGVEETQYF. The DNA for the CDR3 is TGCAGTGCTAGCGTGGCGGGAGGGGTGGAAGAGACCCAGTACTTC.

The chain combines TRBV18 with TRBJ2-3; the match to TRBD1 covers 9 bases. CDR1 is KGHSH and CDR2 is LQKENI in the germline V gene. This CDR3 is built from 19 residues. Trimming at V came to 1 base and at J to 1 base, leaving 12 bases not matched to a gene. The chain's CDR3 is CASSPRIPGQGSRTDTQYF. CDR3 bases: TGTGCCAGCTCACCACGGATCCCGGGACAGGGATCCCGCACAGATACGCAGTATTTT.

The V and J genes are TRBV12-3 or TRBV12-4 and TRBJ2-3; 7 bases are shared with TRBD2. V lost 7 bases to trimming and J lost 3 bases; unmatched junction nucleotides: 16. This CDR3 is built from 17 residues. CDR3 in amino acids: CASIPTGLVVRTDTQYF. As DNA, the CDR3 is TGTGCCAGCATCCCTACCGGACTAGTAGTAAGGACAGATACGCAGTATTTT.

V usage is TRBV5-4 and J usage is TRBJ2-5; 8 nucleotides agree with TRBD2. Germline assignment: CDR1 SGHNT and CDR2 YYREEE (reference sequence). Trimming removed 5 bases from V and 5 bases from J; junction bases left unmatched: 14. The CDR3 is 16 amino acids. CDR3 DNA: TGTGCCAGCAGTTACATTGGACTAGCAGTGCGGGAGACCCAGTACTTC. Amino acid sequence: CASSYIGLAVRETQYF.

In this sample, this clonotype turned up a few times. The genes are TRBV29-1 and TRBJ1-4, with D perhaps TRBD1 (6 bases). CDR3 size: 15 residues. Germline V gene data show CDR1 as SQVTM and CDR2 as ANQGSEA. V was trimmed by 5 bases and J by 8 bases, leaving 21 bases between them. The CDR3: CSVLGKTGALEKLFF. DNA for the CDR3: TGCAGCGTTCTCGGAAAGACAGGCGCCCTGGAAAAACTGTTTTTT.

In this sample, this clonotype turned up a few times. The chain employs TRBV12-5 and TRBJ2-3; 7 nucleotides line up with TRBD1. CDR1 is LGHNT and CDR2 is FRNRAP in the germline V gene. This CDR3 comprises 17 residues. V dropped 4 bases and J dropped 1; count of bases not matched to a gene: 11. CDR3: CASGWISGGRGTDTQYF. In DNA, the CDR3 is TGTGCTAGTGGTTGGATATCAGGGGGACGGGGCACAGATACGCAGTATTTT.